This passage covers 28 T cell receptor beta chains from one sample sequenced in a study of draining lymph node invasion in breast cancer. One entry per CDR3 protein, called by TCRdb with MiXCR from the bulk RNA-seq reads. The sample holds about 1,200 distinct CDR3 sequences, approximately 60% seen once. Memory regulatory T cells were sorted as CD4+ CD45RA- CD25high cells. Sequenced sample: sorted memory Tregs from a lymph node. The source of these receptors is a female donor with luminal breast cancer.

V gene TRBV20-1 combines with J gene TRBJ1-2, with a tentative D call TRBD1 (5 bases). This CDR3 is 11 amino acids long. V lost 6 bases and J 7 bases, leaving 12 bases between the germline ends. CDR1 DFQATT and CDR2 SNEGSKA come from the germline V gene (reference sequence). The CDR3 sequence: CSAQPQGGYTF. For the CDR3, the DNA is TGCAGTGCCCAACCCCAGGGTGGCTACACCTTC.

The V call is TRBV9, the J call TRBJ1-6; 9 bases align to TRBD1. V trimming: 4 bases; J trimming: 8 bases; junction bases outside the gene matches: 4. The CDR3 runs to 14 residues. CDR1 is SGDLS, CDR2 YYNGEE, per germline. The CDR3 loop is CASSSRQGDSPLHF. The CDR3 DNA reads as TGTGCCAGCAGCTCAAGACAGGGGGATTCACCCCTCCACTTT. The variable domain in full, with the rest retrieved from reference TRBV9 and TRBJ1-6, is DSGVTQTPKHLITATGQRVTLRCSPRSGDLSVYWYQQSLDQGLQFLIQYYNGEERAKGNILERFSAQQFPDLHSELNLSSLELGDSALYFCASSSRQGDSPLHFGNGTRLTVT.

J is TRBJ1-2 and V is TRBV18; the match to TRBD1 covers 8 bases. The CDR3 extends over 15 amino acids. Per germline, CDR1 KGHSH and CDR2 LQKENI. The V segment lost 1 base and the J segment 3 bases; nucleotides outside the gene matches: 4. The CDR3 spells CASSPLRQGYYGYTF. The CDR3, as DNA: TGTGCCAGCTCACCACTCAGACAGGGGTACTATGGCTACACCTTC. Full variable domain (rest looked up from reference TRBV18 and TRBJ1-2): NAGVMQNPRHLVRRRGQEARLRCSPMKGHSHVYWYRQLPEEGLKFMVYLQKENIIDESGMPKERFSAEFPKEGPSILRIQQVVRGDSAAYFCASSPLRQGYYGYTFGSGTRLTVV.

DNA for the CDR3: TGCAGTGCTAGGGCAGGGGAGGGCAATCAGCCCCAGCATTTT. Its protein product is CSARAGEGNQPQHF. This sequence joins TRBV20-1 and TRBJ1-5; TRBD1 is a possible D gene (6 bases). The V end lost 3 bases, the J end lost 2 bases, and 11 bases lay between the germline ends. There are 14 residues in the CDR3. Per germline, CDR1 DFQATT and CDR2 SNEGSKA (reference sequence).

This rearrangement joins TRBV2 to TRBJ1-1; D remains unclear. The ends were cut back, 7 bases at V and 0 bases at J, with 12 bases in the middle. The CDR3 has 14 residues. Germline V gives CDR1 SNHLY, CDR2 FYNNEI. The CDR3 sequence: CASMPGTVNTEAFF. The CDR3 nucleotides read TGTGCCAGCATGCCCGGAACGGTGAACACTGAAGCTTTCTTT. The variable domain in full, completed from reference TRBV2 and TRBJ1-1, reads EPEVTQTPSHQVTQMGQEVILRCVPISNHLYFYWYRQILGQKVEFLVSFYNNEISEKSEIFDDQFSVERPDGSNFTLKIRSTKLEDSAMYFCASMPGTVNTEAFFGQGTRLTVV.

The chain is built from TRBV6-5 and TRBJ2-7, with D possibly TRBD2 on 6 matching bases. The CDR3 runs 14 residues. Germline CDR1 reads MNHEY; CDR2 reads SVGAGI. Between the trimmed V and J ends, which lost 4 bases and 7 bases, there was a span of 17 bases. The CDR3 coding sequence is TGTGCCAGCAGTTCCGGGACTCAGCCCAGGGAGCAGTACTTC. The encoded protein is CASSSGTQPREQYF.

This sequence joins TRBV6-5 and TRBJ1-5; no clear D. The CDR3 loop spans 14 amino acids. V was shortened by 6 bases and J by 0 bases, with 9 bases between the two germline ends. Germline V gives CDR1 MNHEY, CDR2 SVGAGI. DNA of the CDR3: TGTGCCAGCAGGGACGGGAATAGCAATCAGCCCCAGCATTTT. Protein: CASRDGNSNQPQHF.

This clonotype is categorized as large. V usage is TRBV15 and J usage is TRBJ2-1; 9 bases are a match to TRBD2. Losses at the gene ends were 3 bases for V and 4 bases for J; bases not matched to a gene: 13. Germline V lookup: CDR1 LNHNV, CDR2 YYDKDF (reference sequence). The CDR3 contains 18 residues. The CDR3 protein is CATSRLPPGLAEYNEQFF. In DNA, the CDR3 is TGTGCCACCAGCAGGCTACCCCCGGGACTAGCAGAGTACAATGAGCAGTTCTTC.

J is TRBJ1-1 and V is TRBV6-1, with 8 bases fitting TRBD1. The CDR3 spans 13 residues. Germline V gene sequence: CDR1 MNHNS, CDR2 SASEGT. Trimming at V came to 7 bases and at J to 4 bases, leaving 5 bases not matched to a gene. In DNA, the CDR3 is TGTGCCAGCACCTTTCAGGGGGCCACTGAAGCTTTCTTT. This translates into CASTFQGATEAFF.

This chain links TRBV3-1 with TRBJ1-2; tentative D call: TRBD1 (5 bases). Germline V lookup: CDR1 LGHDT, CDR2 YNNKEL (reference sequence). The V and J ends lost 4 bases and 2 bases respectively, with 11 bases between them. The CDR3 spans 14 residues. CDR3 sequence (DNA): TGTGCCAGCAGCCCGGACACATTGAACTATGGCTACACCTTC. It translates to CASSPDTLNYGYTF.

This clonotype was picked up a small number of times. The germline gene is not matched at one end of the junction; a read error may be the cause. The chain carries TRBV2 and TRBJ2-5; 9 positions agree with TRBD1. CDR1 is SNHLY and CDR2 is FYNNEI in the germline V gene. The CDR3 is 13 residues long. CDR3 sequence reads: CASSYRGQATQYF. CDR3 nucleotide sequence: TGTGCCAGCAGTTACAGGGGGCAAGCGACCCAGTACTTC.

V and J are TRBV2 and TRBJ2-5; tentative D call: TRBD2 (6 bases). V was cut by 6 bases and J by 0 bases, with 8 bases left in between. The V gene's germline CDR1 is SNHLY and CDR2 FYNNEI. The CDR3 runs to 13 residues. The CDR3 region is CASSRDYQETQYF. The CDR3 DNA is TGTGCCAGCAGCCGGGACTACCAAGAGACCCAGTACTTC.

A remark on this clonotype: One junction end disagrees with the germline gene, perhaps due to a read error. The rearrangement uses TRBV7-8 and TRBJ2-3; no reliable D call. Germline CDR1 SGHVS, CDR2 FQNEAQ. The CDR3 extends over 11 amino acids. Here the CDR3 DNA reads TGTGCCAGCAGGTTAGGGGATACGCAGTATTTT. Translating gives CASRLGDTQYF. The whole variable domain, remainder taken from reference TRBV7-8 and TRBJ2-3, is GAGVSQSPRYKVAKRGQDVALRCDPISGHVSLFWYQQALGQGPEFLTYFQNEAQLDKSGLPSDRFFAERPEGSVSTLKIQRTQQEDSAVYLCASRLGDTQYFGPGTRLTVL.

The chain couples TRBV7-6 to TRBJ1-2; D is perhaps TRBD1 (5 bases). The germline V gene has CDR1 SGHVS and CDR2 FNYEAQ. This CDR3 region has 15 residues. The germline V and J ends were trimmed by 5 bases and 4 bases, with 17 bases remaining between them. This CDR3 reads CASSPNPGTFYGYTF. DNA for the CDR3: TGTGCCAGCAGCCCAAACCCAGGGACCTTCTATGGCTACACCTTC.

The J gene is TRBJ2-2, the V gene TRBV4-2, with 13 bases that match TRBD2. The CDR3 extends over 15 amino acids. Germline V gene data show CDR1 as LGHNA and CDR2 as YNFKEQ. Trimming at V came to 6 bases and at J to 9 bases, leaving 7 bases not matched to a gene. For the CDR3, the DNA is TGTGCCAGCAGGCCGGGACTAGCGGGGTCCTGGGAGCTGTTTTTT. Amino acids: CASRPGLAGSWELFF.

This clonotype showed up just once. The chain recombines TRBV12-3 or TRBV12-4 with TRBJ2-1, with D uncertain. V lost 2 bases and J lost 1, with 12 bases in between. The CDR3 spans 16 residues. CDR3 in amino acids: CASSLWQERSYNEQFF. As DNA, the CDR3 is TGTGCCAGCAGTTTATGGCAGGAAAGATCCTACAATGAGCAGTTCTTC.

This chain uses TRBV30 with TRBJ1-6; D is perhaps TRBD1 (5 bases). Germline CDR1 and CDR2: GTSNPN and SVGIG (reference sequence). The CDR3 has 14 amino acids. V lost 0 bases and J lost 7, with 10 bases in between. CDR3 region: CAWSVSGGNSPLHF. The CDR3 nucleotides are TGTGCCTGGAGTGTTTCGGGGGGAAATTCACCCCTCCACTTT.

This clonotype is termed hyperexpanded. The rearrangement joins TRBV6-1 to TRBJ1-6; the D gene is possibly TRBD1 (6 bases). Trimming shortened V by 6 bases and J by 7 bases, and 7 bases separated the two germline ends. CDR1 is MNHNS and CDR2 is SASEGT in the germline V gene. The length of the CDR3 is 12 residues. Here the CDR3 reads CASRTGNSPLHF. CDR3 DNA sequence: TGTGCCAGCAGAACAGGGAATTCACCCCTCCACTTT.

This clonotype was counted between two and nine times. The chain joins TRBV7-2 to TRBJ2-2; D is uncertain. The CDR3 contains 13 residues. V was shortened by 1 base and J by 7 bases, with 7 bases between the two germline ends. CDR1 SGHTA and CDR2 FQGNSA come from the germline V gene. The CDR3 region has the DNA TGTGCCAGCAGCTTAGGGACGTTCGGGGAGCTGTTTTTT. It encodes CASSLGTFGELFF.

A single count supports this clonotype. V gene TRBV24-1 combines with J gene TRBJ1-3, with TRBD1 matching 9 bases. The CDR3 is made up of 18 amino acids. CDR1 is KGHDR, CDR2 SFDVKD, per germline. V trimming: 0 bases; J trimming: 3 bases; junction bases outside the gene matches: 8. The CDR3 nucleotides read TGTGCCACCAGTGATTTGTACAGGGGGCGCAGGAGTGGAAACACCATATATTTT. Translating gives CATSDLYRGRRSGNTIYF.

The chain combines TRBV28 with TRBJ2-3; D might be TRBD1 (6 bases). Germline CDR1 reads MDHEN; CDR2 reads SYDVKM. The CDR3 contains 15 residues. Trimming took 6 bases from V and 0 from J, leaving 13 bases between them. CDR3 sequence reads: CASREGGFSTDTQYF. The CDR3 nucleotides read TGTGCCAGCAGAGAAGGGGGATTTAGCACAGATACGCAGTATTTT.

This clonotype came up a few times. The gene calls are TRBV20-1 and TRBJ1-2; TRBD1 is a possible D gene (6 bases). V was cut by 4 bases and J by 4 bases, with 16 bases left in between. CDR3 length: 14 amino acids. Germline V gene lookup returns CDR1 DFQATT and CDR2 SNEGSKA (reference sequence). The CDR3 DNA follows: TGCAGTGCTATCCCCCGGGGGCGAGGCTATGGCTACACCTTC. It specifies CSAIPRGRGYGYTF.

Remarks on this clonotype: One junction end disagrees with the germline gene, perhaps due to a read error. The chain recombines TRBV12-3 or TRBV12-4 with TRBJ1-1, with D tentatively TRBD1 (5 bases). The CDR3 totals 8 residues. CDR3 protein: CASEGRDF. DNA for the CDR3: TGTGCCAGCGAGGGGAGGGATTTT.

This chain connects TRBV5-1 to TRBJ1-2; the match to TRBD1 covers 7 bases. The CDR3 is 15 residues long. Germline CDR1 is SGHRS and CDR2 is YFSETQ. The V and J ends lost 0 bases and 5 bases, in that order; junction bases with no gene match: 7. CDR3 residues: CASSLASGTAYGYTF. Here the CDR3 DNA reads TGCGCCAGCAGCTTGGCCTCCGGGACAGCTTATGGCTACACCTTC. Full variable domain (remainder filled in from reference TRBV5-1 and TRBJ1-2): KAGVTQTPRYLIKTRGQQVTLSCSPISGHRSVSWYQQTPGQGLQFLFEYFSETQRNKGNFPGRFSGRQFSNSRSEMNVSTLELGDSALYLCASSLASGTAYGYTFGSGTRLTVV.

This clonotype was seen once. The CDR3 here is CASSMIVAAARTSPLHF. CDR3 coding DNA: TGTGCCAGCAGTATGATAGTCGCGGCAGCAAGGACTTCACCCCTCCACTTT. The V and J genes are TRBV6-1 and TRBJ1-6; D not resolved. Trimming stripped 5 bases from V and 9 bases from J, with 23 bases between. Per germline, CDR1 MNHNS and CDR2 SASEGT. This CDR3 has 17 amino acids.

CDR3 DNA sequence: TGCGCCAGCAGCCAAGTAACACTGCAAAATACGCAGTATTTT. Translating it yields CASSQVTLQNTQYF. The chain joins TRBV4-1 to TRBJ2-3; D call uncertain. CDR1 is MGHRA, CDR2 YSYEKL, per germline. The ends were cut back, 1 base at V and 7 bases at J, with 12 bases in the middle. The CDR3 loop spans 14 amino acids.

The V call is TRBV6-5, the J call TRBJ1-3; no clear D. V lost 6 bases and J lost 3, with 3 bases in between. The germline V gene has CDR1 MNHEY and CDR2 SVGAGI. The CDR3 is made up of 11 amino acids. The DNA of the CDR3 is TGTGCCAGCAGGGGTGGAAACACCATATATTTT. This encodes CASRGGNTIYF.

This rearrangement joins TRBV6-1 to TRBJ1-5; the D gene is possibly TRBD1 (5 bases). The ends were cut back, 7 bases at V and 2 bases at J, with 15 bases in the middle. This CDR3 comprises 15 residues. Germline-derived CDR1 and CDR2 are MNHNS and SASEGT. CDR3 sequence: CASTTTWGRNQPQHF. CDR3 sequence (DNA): TGTGCCAGCACCACCACGTGGGGACGCAATCAGCCCCAGCATTTT.